What follows are 16 T cell receptor beta chains derived from one specimen sequenced in a study of cytomegalovirus exposure and HLA in healthy donors. Primers for the PCR totalled 60 Vbeta and 13 Jbeta. The assay was immunoSEQ multiplex PCR, and TCRdb's table has in-frame clones only and misses some. The sample contains around 190,000 clones, roughly 87% of which appear only once. The material sequenced was PBMCs. These receptors came from a boy between 2 and 10 years old in good health and CMV-seronegative.

Points on this clone: Within the sample, other DNA sequences also encode this same CDR3. The chain employs TRBV6-6 and TRBJ1-1; a weak D match, TRBD1 (5 bases). Germline CDR1 is MNHNY and CDR2 is SVGAGI (reference sequence). This CDR3 is built from 14 residues. The V and J ends lost 0 bases and 4 bases respectively, with 9 bases between them. The CDR3 protein is CASSYSGGGTEAFF. Here the CDR3 DNA reads TGTGCCAGCAGTTACTCTGGGGGAGGCACTGAAGCTTTCTTT.

The rearrangement uses TRBV5-6 and TRBJ2-1; the match to TRBD1 covers 10 bases. The trim removed 3 bases at V and 7 bases at J, leaving 10 bases unmatched. The length of the CDR3 is 16 residues. Per germline, CDR1 SGHDT and CDR2 YYEEEE. In DNA form, the CDR3 reads TGTGCCAGCAGCTCAAGACAGGGGGCGCTTAGAAATGAGCAGTTCTTC. Its protein is CASSSRQGALRNEQFF.

CDR3 nucleotides: TGTGCCAGCACCCTGGGGGGGGAGGGTCAGCCCCAGCATTTT. It specifies CASTLGGEGQPQHF. J is TRBJ1-5 and V is TRBV28; possible D gene TRBD1, 5 bases. The ends were cut back, 7 bases at V and 6 bases at J, with 16 bases in the middle. CDR3 length equals 14 residues. CDR1 MDHEN and CDR2 SYDVKM come from the germline V gene.

V is TRBV5-4 and J is TRBJ2-5; a weak D match, TRBD2 (7 bases). Germline-derived CDR1 and CDR2 are SGHNT and YYREEE (reference sequence). V was shortened by 4 bases and J by 4 bases, with 14 bases between the two germline ends. The CDR3 is made up of 14 amino acids. CDR3 loop: CASSIKGGGETQYF. DNA for the CDR3: TGTGCCAGCAGCATCAAAGGGGGGGGAGAGACCCAGTACTTC.

The chain employs TRBV5-1 and TRBJ1-6; 9 bases match TRBD1. This CDR3 region has 18 residues. Germline V gives CDR1 SGHRS, CDR2 YFSETQ. Unmatched junction bases numbered 11, after V lost 4 bases and J lost 3 bases. The CDR3 coding sequence is TGCGCCAGCAGCACATGGGGGAGGACAGGGGACTATAATTCACCCCTCCACTTT. Amino acid sequence: CASSTWGRTGDYNSPLHF. The variable domain in full, completed from reference TRBV5-1 and TRBJ1-6, reads KAGVTQTPRYLIKTRGQQVTLSCSPISGHRSVSWYQQTPGQGLQFLFEYFSETQRNKGNFPGRFSGRQFSNSRSEMNVSTLELGDSALYLCASSTWGRTGDYNSPLHFGNGTRLTVT.

The genes are TRBV7-3 and TRBJ1-2; 9 nucleotides agree with TRBD1. Germline-derived CDR1 and CDR2 are SGHTA and FQGTGA. CDR3 size: 16 residues. V was pared by 5 bases and J by 4 bases, with 11 bases of the junction left unmatched. For the CDR3, the DNA is TGTGCCAGCAGCCCAAAGCCCTTGACAGGGGGCTATGGCTACACCTTC. Translation gives CASSPKPLTGGYGYTF.

CDR3 DNA sequence: TGTGCCAGTAGTATTCGTGAGCGTCCCCGCTCCTACAATGAGCAGTTCTTC. It translates to CASSIRERPRSYNEQFF. V and J are TRBV19 and TRBJ2-1; D not resolved. This CDR3 spans 17 amino acids. With 3 bases removed from V and 0 bases from J, the gap between germline ends came to 15 bases. Germline values: CDR1 LNHDA, CDR2 SQIVND (reference sequence).

The J gene is TRBJ1-5, the V gene TRBV28; 7 nucleotides agree with TRBD1. From germline, CDR1 is MDHEN and CDR2 SYDVKM. V lost 7 bases and J lost 0; bases outside the gene matches: 27. The CDR3 is 22 amino acids. The CDR3 here is CASTSYFSILDGTDNSNQPQHF. DNA of the CDR3: TGTGCCAGCACTTCTTATTTCTCAATACTCGATGGGACAGATAATAGCAATCAGCCCCAGCATTTT.

V is TRBV11-3 and J is TRBJ1-6; D may be TRBD1 (6 bases). With 3 bases removed from V and 8 bases from J, the gap between germline ends came to 14 bases. The germline V gene has CDR1 SGHNT and CDR2 YENEEA. This CDR3 spans 15 amino acids. DNA for the CDR3: TGTGCCAGCAGCTTTAACGGGGGGCCGGATTCACCCCTCCACTTT. Protein sequence: CASSFNGGPDSPLHF. The full variable domain, with the rest looked up from reference TRBV11-3 and TRBJ1-6, is EAGVVQSPRYKIIEKKQPVAFWCNPISGHNTLYWYLQNLGQGPELLIRYENEEAVDDSQLPKDRFSAERLKGVDSTLKIQPAELGDSAVYLCASSFNGGPDSPLHFGNGTRLTVT.

The chain couples TRBV29-1 to TRBJ2-1; 10 bases align to TRBD2. CDR3 size: 17 residues. Germline CDR1 SQVTM, CDR2 ANQGSEA. V shed 3 bases and J 7 bases; nucleotides not matched to a gene: 15. CDR3 sequence: CSVDLTVASGSLNEQFF. DNA of the CDR3: TGCAGCGTTGACCTCACAGTGGCTAGCGGGAGTTTAAATGAGCAGTTCTTC.

The CDR3 DNA follows: TGCGCCAGCAGCTCAGAACACGTCATCTATGGCTACACCTTC. Protein sequence: CASSSEHVIYGYTF. The gene calls are TRBV5-1 and TRBJ1-2, with unresolved D. Germline CDR1 is SGHRS and CDR2 is YFSETQ. The CDR3 runs 14 residues. Trimming removed 3 bases from V and 4 bases from J, with 13 bases in between. The complete variable domain, with remaining parts taken from reference TRBV5-1 and TRBJ1-2, reads KAGVTQTPRYLIKTRGQQVTLSCSPISGHRSVSWYQQTPGQGLQFLFEYFSETQRNKGNFPGRFSGRQFSNSRSEMNVSTLELGDSALYLCASSSEHVIYGYTFGSGTRLTVV.

This clone came up a few times. The J gene is TRBJ1-5, the V gene TRBV5-4; weak D call: TRBD1 (6 bases). Germline V gives CDR1 SGHNT, CDR2 YYREEE (reference sequence). CDR3 length: 16 amino acids. Trimming took 2 bases from V and 9 from J, leaving 21 bases between them. The CDR3 here is CASSFTVQGGRGPQHF. CDR3 nucleotide sequence: TGTGCCAGCAGCTTTACGGTACAGGGCGGACGGGGGCCCCAGCATTTT.

The rearrangement joins TRBV23-1 to TRBJ1-1; D gene uncertain. TRBV23-1 is recorded as an ORF, its role being uncertain. This CDR3 has 14 amino acids. Trimming removed 6 bases at V and 1 base at J, with 12 bases between. The CDR3 spells CASSPACENTEAFF. In nucleotides, the CDR3 is TGCGCCAGCAGCCCCGCCTGCGAGAACACTGAAGCTTTCTTT.

The chain carries TRBV5-1 and TRBJ1-1, with no clear D. CDR3 size: 14 residues. The V end was cut by 4 bases, the J end by 1 base, with 11 bases between. Germline CDR1 is SGHRS and CDR2 is YFSETQ. The CDR3 sequence: CASSAGPQNTEAFF. The CDR3 DNA is TGCGCCAGCAGCGCTGGGCCACAGAACACTGAAGCTTTCTTT.

The chain uses TRBV27 and TRBJ2-5, with D possibly TRBD2 on 6 matching bases. V was trimmed by 5 bases and J by 5 bases, leaving 12 bases between them. Germline loops: CDR1 MNHEY, CDR2 SMNVEV (reference sequence). The CDR3 has 13 amino acids. The CDR3 loop reads CASSALAYETQYF. CDR3 sequence (DNA): TGTGCCAGCAGTGCGCTAGCGTACGAGACCCAGTACTTC.

This clone appeared a few times. The V gene is TRBV6-5, the J gene TRBJ1-1; tentative D call: TRBD1 (6 bases). Trimming removed 11 bases from V and 3 bases from J, with 7 bases in between. This CDR3 comprises 10 residues. From germline, CDR1 is MNHEY and CDR2 SVGAGI. This chain's CDR3 is CAEGDTEAFF. CDR3 in DNA: TGTGCCGAGGGGGACACTGAAGCTTTCTTT.